Following are 30 T cell receptor beta chains from one sample sequenced in a study of cytomegalovirus exposure and HLA in healthy donors. PCR was performed using 60 Vbeta and 13 Jbeta primers. Assay used: immunoSEQ multiplex PCR; TCRdb lists only in-frame clones, some missing. The sample records 100,000 to 150,000 clones, roughly 81% being singletons. Sequenced sample: PBMCs. The origin of the receptors is a woman aged 30 to 39 in good health and CMV-seronegative.

This clone came up once. The chain links TRBV10-3 to TRBJ2-7; D gene unclear. V was cut by 10 bases and J by 0 bases, with 13 bases left in between. Germline values: CDR1 ENHRY, CDR2 SYGVKD. The CDR3 has 13 amino acids. CDR3 residues: CATAFVGSYEQYF. The CDR3 DNA sequence: TGTGCCACTGCGTTCGTCGGCTCCTACGAGCAGTACTTC.

The CDR3 nucleotides read TGCGCCAGCAGCCATCCTGCTGGGACAGCCTACAATGAGCAGTTCTTC. It translates to CASSHPAGTAYNEQFF. The chain couples TRBV4-1 to TRBJ2-1; 7 nucleotides align to TRBD1. The CDR3 extends over 16 amino acids. With 3 bases clipped from V and 2 bases from J, the junction kept 7 bases outside the gene matches. Per the germline V gene, CDR1 is MGHRA and CDR2 is YSYEKL.

V usage is TRBV7-2 and J usage is TRBJ1-5; D might be TRBD1 (5 bases). Trimming took 1 base from V and 3 from J, leaving 13 bases between them. The germline gives CDR1 SGHTA, CDR2 FQGNSA. The CDR3 totals 16 residues. The CDR3 spells CASSLEVRADNQPQHF. Written as DNA, the CDR3 is TGTGCCAGCAGCTTAGAAGTCAGGGCAGACAATCAGCCCCAGCATTTT.

The V gene is TRBV5-1, the J gene TRBJ2-7, with TRBD2 identical over 10 bases. Germline loops: CDR1 SGHRS, CDR2 YFSETQ. V shed 7 bases, J shed 2 bases, and the junction held 3 bases outside the gene matches. The CDR3 covers 13 residues. The CDR3 protein is CASAGLAPYEQYF. CDR3 in DNA: TGCGCCAGCGCGGGACTAGCGCCCTACGAGCAGTACTTC.

The chain joins TRBV21-1 to TRBJ1-2; no DNA check was done on the table's D call, TRBD1. TRBV21-1 is assigned pseudogene status. The CDR3 consists of 15 residues. The CDR3 DNA reads TGTGCCAGCAGCGGCCGGGACAGGGGGCTTAATGGCTACACCTTC. Translation gives CASSGRDRGLNGYTF.

The chain uses TRBV4-2 and TRBJ2-3; D possibly corresponds to TRBD2 (5 bases). Germline lookup yields CDR1 LGHNA and CDR2 YNFKEQ. The CDR3 loop spans 14 amino acids. V lost 1 base, J lost 6 bases, and 11 bases lay in between. The CDR3 sequence is CASSQGNLADTQYF. The CDR3 bases are TGTGCCAGCAGCCAAGGGAATTTAGCGGATACGCAGTATTTT.

The genes are TRBV5-1 and TRBJ2-2, with 10 nucleotides matching TRBD1. The CDR3 contains 16 residues. CDR1 is SGHRS and CDR2 is YFSETQ in the germline V gene. J lost 7 bases, V lost 4 bases, and 10 bases had no gene match. In DNA, the CDR3 is TGCGCCAGCAGCCCCCGGACAGGGGGATCTAACGGGGAGCTGTTTTTT. Translating it yields CASSPRTGGSNGELFF. Supplemented by reference TRBV5-1 and TRBJ2-2, the full variable domain reads KAGVTQTPRYLIKTRGQQVTLSCSPISGHRSVSWYQQTPGQGLQFLFEYFSETQRNKGNFPGRFSGRQFSNSRSEMNVSTLELGDSALYLCASSPRTGGSNGELFFGEGSRLTVL.

The chain recombines TRBV5-1 with TRBJ1-6, with TRBD1 matching 8 bases. CDR1 and CDR2 from the germline V gene are SGHRS and YFSETQ. This CDR3 spans 15 amino acids. V gave up 4 bases and J gave up 5 bases; unmatched junction bases: 5. The CDR3 DNA is TGCGCCAGCAGCCCCGACAGGGGAGATAATTCACCCCTCCACTTT. This gives the protein CASSPDRGDNSPLHF.

Ten or more counts support this clone. J is TRBJ2-7 and V is TRBV11-2, with TRBD1 matching over 8 bases. Losses at the gene ends were 0 bases for V and 4 bases for J; bases not matched to a gene: 5. Per the germline V gene, CDR1 is SGHAT and CDR2 is FQNNGV. The CDR3 is made up of 15 amino acids. CDR3 sequence: CASSLDSGGGYEQYF. In nucleotides, the CDR3 is TGTGCCAGCAGCTTAGATTCAGGGGGCGGTTACGAGCAGTACTTC.

This clone was recorded a few times. The genes are TRBV6-5 and TRBJ1-3, with D hard to call. CDR1 and CDR2 from the germline V gene are MNHEY and SVGAGI. Between the trimmed V and J ends, which lost 6 bases and 4 bases, there was a span of 4 bases. The CDR3 sequence is 11 residues long. The CDR3 loop is CASSQGNTIYF. The CDR3, as DNA: TGTGCCAGCAGCCAAGGAAACACCATATATTTT.

This chain links TRBV4-1 with TRBJ2-2; a possible D gene is TRBD2 (5 bases). This CDR3 is built from 19 residues. Germline V CDR1 and CDR2: MGHRA, YSYEKL. Trimming removed 0 bases from V and 1 base from J, with 18 bases in between. CDR3 in amino acids: CASSQERVGLLGNTGELFF. The CDR3 nucleotides read TGCGCCAGCAGCCAAGAAAGAGTCGGACTCCTCGGGAACACCGGGGAGCTGTTTTTT.

The chain uses TRBV5-8 and TRBJ2-3; the D is unclear. Trimming took off 2 bases at V and 5 bases at J, with 3 bases between the two ends. There are 11 residues in the CDR3. From germline, CDR1 is SGHTS and CDR2 YDEGEE. CDR3 loop: CASSFKDTQYF. The CDR3 DNA is TGTGCCAGCAGCTTTAAAGATACGCAGTATTTT.

The chain has TRBV5-3 and TRBJ2-7, with D hard to call. TRBV5-3 is placed among ORFs of uncertain function. There are 15 residues in the CDR3. Trimming shortened V by 3 bases and J by 5 bases, and 18 bases separated the two germline ends. The chain's CDR3 is CARSSGWVLVNEQYF. CDR3 DNA sequence: TGTGCCAGAAGCTCCGGATGGGTGCTAGTAAACGAGCAGTACTTC.

The chain employs TRBV15 and TRBJ1-1, with a possible D match to TRBD1 (5 bases). Germline V gene lookup returns CDR1 LNHNV and CDR2 YYDKDF (reference sequence). V was cut by 0 bases and J by 3 bases, with 8 bases left in between. The CDR3 is 14 amino acids. CDR3 coding DNA: TGTGCCACCAGCAGAGACGGGGGGGACACTGAAGCTTTCTTT. This encodes CATSRDGGDTEAFF.

The J gene is TRBJ2-3, the V gene TRBV5-5; no clear D. Deletions cut 4 bases from V and 0 bases from J, with 12 bases between. This CDR3 contains 15 residues. Germline V CDR1 and CDR2: SGHKS, YYEKEE (reference sequence). The CDR3 DNA sequence: TGTGCCAGCAGCCATCGTGGCAGTAGCACAGATACGCAGTATTTT. Amino acid sequence: CASSHRGSSTDTQYF.

The chain has TRBV6-1 and TRBJ1-1; D is unresolved. Trimming pared 2 bases from V and 5 bases from J, leaving 9 bases between. Germline V gene data show CDR1 as MNHNS and CDR2 as SASEGT. This CDR3 comprises 13 residues. The CDR3 region has the DNA TGTGCCAGCAGTGAAATGTTCGGGACTGAAGCTTTCTTT. Amino acid sequence: CASSEMFGTEAFF.

The rearrangement links TRBV18 to TRBJ2-3; no definite D call. With 3 bases removed from V and 5 bases from J, the gap between germline ends came to 6 bases. CDR1 and CDR2 (germline): KGHSH, LQKENI. CDR3 length: 12 amino acids. The CDR3 loop reads CASSPGGDTQYF. Written as DNA, the CDR3 is TGTGCCAGCTCACCCGGTGGAGATACGCAGTATTTT.

This clone was seen a single time. The chain carries TRBV30 and TRBJ1-1; a weak D match, TRBD1 (6 bases). Per germline, CDR1 GTSNPN and CDR2 SVGIG (reference sequence). CDR3 length: 15 residues. Trimming stripped 4 bases from V and 1 base from J, with 16 bases between. Here the CDR3 reads CAWTSWRTANTEAFF. CDR3 bases: TGTGCCTGGACCAGTTGGCGGACAGCGAACACTGAAGCTTTCTTT.

The CDR3 is CASTLESDNYGYTF. The CDR3 DNA follows: TGTGCCAGCACCCTTGAGTCCGATAACTATGGCTACACCTTC. The rearrangement uses TRBV5-5 and TRBJ1-2; D gene unclear. The CDR3 has 14 amino acids. V was clipped by 6 bases and J by 1 base, with 13 bases between them. Looked up from germline, CDR1 is SGHKS and CDR2 is YYEKEE (reference sequence).

This clone was seen a single time. The chain has TRBV6-6 and TRBJ2-7; 11 bases are a match to TRBD1. This CDR3 is built from 14 residues. V shed 6 bases and J 6 bases; nucleotides not matched to a gene: 7. The germline V gene has CDR1 MNHNY and CDR2 SVGAGI (reference sequence). CDR3 sequence (DNA): TGTGCCAGCAGCTCCACGGGACAGGGGGGCGAGCAGTACTTC. Protein: CASSSTGQGGEQYF.

The J gene is TRBJ2-1, the V gene TRBV14; D is undetermined. Germline V CDR1 and CDR2: SGHDN, FVKESK. Trimming left V 2 bases short and J 5 bases short, with 10 bases between. The CDR3 covers 14 residues. In nucleotides, the CDR3 is TGTGCCAGCAGCCAATTCCGAATAGACAATGAGCAGTTCTTC. Its protein is CASSQFRIDNEQFF.

This clone was detected once. The chain carries TRBV27 and TRBJ1-6; TRBD1 agrees at 8 bases. Germline V gives CDR1 MNHEY, CDR2 SMNVEV (reference sequence). The CDR3 sequence is 18 residues long. The J segment lost 6 bases and the V segment lost 3 bases, leaving 13 bases of the junction unmatched. The CDR3 sequence is CASSFFFTRTGTNSPLHF. Here the CDR3 DNA reads TGTGCCAGCAGTTTCTTTTTTACAAGGACAGGGACTAATTCACCCCTCCACTTT.

The chain links TRBV11-3 to TRBJ2-5, with D maybe TRBD1 (6 bases). The germline gives CDR1 SGHNT, CDR2 YENEEA. Trimming took off 5 bases at V and 1 base at J, with 14 bases between the two ends. The CDR3 loop spans 15 amino acids. This CDR3 reads CASSPRDITQETQYF. The CDR3 DNA follows: TGTGCCAGCAGCCCCCGGGACATTACCCAAGAGACCCAGTACTTC.

The chain links TRBV19 to TRBJ2-1; 10 positions agree with TRBD2. The J segment lost 4 bases and the V segment lost 5 bases, leaving 5 bases of the junction unmatched. The CDR3 runs 15 residues. The germline CDR1 and CDR2 sequences are LNHDA and SQIVND (reference sequence). The CDR3 protein is CASSPTTSGYNEQFF. The CDR3 DNA sequence: TGTGCCAGTAGTCCGACGACTAGCGGGTACAATGAGCAGTTCTTC. Variable domain in full (rest from reference TRBV19 and TRBJ2-1): DGGITQSPKYLFRKEGQNVTLSCEQNLNHDAMYWYRQDPGQGLRLIYYSQIVNDFQKGDIAEGYSVSREKKESFPLTVTSAQKNPTAFYLCASSPTTSGYNEQFFGPGTRLTVL.

The V gene is TRBV7-9, the J gene TRBJ2-5; TRBD1 matches 7 bases. The CDR3 has 16 residues. With V trimmed by 2 bases and J by 5 bases, 11 bases remained unmatched. From germline, CDR1 is SEHNR and CDR2 FQNEAQ (reference sequence). The DNA of the CDR3 is TGTGCCAGCAGCTTACGGAACAGGGGATCGGGGGAGACCCAGTACTTC. Translated, it gives CASSLRNRGSGETQYF.

This clone occurred once. The chain employs TRBV10-1 and TRBJ2-1; 8 bases line up with TRBD2. The germline CDR1 and CDR2 sequences are WNHNN and SYGVQD (reference sequence). The CDR3 spans 13 residues. Unmatched junction bases numbered 3, after V lost 2 bases and J lost 9 bases. The CDR3 here is CASSEAGGVEQFF. Written as DNA, the CDR3 is TGCGCCAGCAGTGAGGCCGGGGGGGTTGAGCAGTTCTTC.

To note about this clone: The sample has other DNA sequences that encode this CDR3 too. The rearrangement uses TRBV9 and TRBJ1-1, with TRBD1 as a possible D gene (6 bases). V lost 2 bases and J 1 base, leaving 9 bases between the germline ends. The CDR3 is made up of 14 amino acids. Germline-derived CDR1 and CDR2 are SGDLS and YYNGEE. CDR3 sequence (DNA): TGTGCCAGCAGCGTTTCGACAGGGAACACTGAAGCTTTCTTT. Its protein product is CASSVSTGNTEAFF.

CDR3 sequence: CSVVQAMNTEAFF. CDR3 nucleotides: TGCAGCGTTGTACAGGCCATGAACACTGAAGCTTTCTTT. This chain joins TRBV29-1 and TRBJ1-1, with D perhaps TRBD1 (5 bases). Between the trimmed V and J ends, which lost 4 bases and 0 bases, there was a span of 9 bases. This CDR3 comprises 13 residues. CDR1 and CDR2 from the germline V gene are SQVTM and ANQGSEA.

This chain uses TRBV19 with TRBJ1-5; no definite D call. V was trimmed by 3 bases and J by 2 bases, leaving 17 bases between them. The CDR3 spans 17 residues. Germline lookup yields CDR1 LNHDA and CDR2 SQIVND (reference sequence). This chain's CDR3 is CASSIPAIGVRNQPQHF. The DNA of the CDR3 is TGTGCCAGTAGTATCCCCGCGATAGGAGTCCGCAATCAGCCCCAGCATTTT.

The chain is built from TRBV2 and TRBJ1-4; a weak D match, TRBD1 (5 bases). The CDR3 loop spans 14 amino acids. CDR1 is SNHLY, CDR2 FYNNEI, per germline. Trimming cost V 8 bases and J 7 bases, with 17 bases left between them. The CDR3 reads CASRWGDQGEKLFF. The CDR3 region has the DNA TGTGCCAGCCGCTGGGGGGACCAGGGTGAAAAACTGTTTTTT. Supplemented by reference TRBV2 and TRBJ1-4, the full variable domain reads EPEVTQTPSHQVTQMGQEVILRCVPISNHLYFYWYRQILGQKVEFLVSFYNNEISEKSEIFDDQFSVERPDGSNFTLKIRSTKLEDSAMYFCASRWGDQGEKLFFGSGTQLSVL.